A single sample is the source of the 10 T cell receptor beta chains below, sequenced in a study of blood T cell repertoires in COVID-19. Sequenced by immunoSEQ multiplex PCR; TCRdb stores in-frame clones only, minus some. The data hold just over 150,000 clones, with around 80% observed a single time. Sequencing was performed on peripheral blood. Receptors originate from a man in his 60s with acute or convalescent COVID-19.

The chain is built from TRBV29-1 and TRBJ2-1; TRBD1 might be the D (5 bases). The length of the CDR3 is 12 residues. V lost 6 bases, J lost 4 bases, and 10 bases lay in between. CDR1 is SQVTM, CDR2 ANQGSEA, per germline. CDR3 nucleotides: TGCAGCGTGAGCAAGGGGTACAATGAGCAGTTCTTC. This codes for CSVSKGYNEQFF.

For this clone: This sample also contains other DNA sequences that code for the same CDR3. The chain links TRBV3-1 (or the pseudogene TRBV3-2) to TRBJ1-6; weak D call: TRBD1 (6 bases). There are 15 residues in the CDR3. Trimming shortened V by 1 base and J by 3 bases, and 7 bases separated the two germline ends. Looked up from germline, CDR1 is LGHDT and CDR2 is YNNKEL (reference sequence). The CDR3 DNA sequence: TGTGCCAGCAGCCAAGGAGGGGGCTATAATTCACCCCTCCACTTT. Protein sequence: CASSQGGGYNSPLHF.

About this clone itself: Different DNA sequences within this sample yield the same CDR3. The chain has TRBV7-6 and TRBJ1-3; weak D call: TRBD1 (6 bases). The CDR3 loop spans 15 amino acids. The germline V and J ends were trimmed by 0 bases and 1 base, with 7 bases remaining between them. CDR1 and CDR2 (germline): SGHVS, FNYEAQ. The CDR3 is CASSLAGASGNTIYF. The DNA for the CDR3 is TGTGCCAGCAGCTTAGCGGGGGCGTCTGGAAACACCATATATTTT.

The V call is TRBV3-1 (or the pseudogene TRBV3-2), the J call TRBJ2-7, with D possibly TRBD1 on 6 matching bases. The CDR3 is 14 amino acids. The V gene lost 2 bases and the J gene lost 6 bases, with 14 bases spanning the gap. CDR1 is LGHDT, CDR2 YNNKEL, per germline (reference sequence). The CDR3 loop reads CASSQSPSTGEQYF. The CDR3 DNA follows: TGTGCCAGCAGCCAAAGCCCATCGACAGGCGAGCAGTACTTC.

This clone was observed a single time. The chain uses TRBV5-5 and TRBJ2-7; tentatively, D is TRBD2 (5 bases). The CDR3 has 13 amino acids. V was shortened by 4 bases and J by 6 bases, with 14 bases between the two germline ends. The germline V gene has CDR1 SGHKS and CDR2 YYEKEE (reference sequence). The CDR3 loop reads CASSLGLIGEQYF. CDR3 coding DNA: TGTGCCAGCAGCCTCGGACTGATAGGCGAGCAGTACTTC.

The rearrangement uses TRBV6-5 and TRBJ2-7; 9 bases line up with TRBD2. The CDR3 loop spans 14 amino acids. Germline lookup yields CDR1 MNHEY and CDR2 SVGAGI. The trim removed 3 bases at V and 3 bases at J, leaving 3 bases unmatched. The CDR3 DNA is TGTGCCAGCAGTTATCTAGCGGGGTTCTACGAGCAGTACTTC. Its translation: CASSYLAGFYEQYF.

This clone was picked up a small number of times. The chain is built from TRBV2 and TRBJ2-2, with D uncertain. The CDR3 sequence is 12 residues long. V dropped 6 bases and J dropped 5 bases, with 7 bases sitting between them. Germline V CDR1 and CDR2: SNHLY, FYNNEI. CDR3 protein: CASRARTGELFF. CDR3 nucleotides: TGTGCCAGCAGAGCTCGTACCGGGGAGCTGTTTTTT.

The chain links TRBV9 to TRBJ1-3, with D hard to call. Trimming pared 0 bases from V and 4 bases from J, leaving 11 bases between. The CDR3 runs 15 residues. Germline CDR1 reads SGDLS; CDR2 reads YYNGEE. The CDR3 here is CASSVAYSWGNTIYF. CDR3 DNA sequence: TGTGCCAGCAGCGTAGCGTACTCGTGGGGAAACACCATATATTTT.

The chain uses TRBV6-5 and TRBJ2-3; D is uncertain. The CDR3 has 12 amino acids. Germline values: CDR1 MNHEY, CDR2 SVGAGI. V was shortened by 6 bases and J by 6 bases, with 10 bases between the two germline ends. The DNA for the CDR3 is TGTGCCAGCAGCCCCGGGTCCGATACGCAGTATTTT. This encodes CASSPGSDTQYF.

The chain combines TRBV3-1 (or the pseudogene TRBV3-2) with TRBJ2-1; D perhaps matches TRBD2 (7 bases). The CDR3 sequence is 15 residues long. The V end was cut by 0 bases, the J end by 9 bases, with 15 bases between. CDR1 and CDR2 from the germline V gene are LGHDT and YNNKEL (reference sequence). The CDR3 DNA reads as TGTGCCAGCAGCCAAGATTGGCAGGGGAGGGGTGAGCAGTTCTTC. Translation gives CASSQDWQGRGEQFF.